This record covers a single T cell receptor beta chain. What this receptor recognizes is not known. Base qualities are not provided; no much larger clone lies one nucleotide away. The CDR1 and CDR2 encoded by the germline V gene are KGHSH and LQKENI. Relative to germline, V is missing 0 bases and J is missing 6 bases, with 12 bases of the junction outside any gene match. The CDR3 has 18 amino acids, counting the end cysteine and phenylalanine. Just the 54-base CDR3 DNA is kept, in frame starting at base 1. The source of the sample is a study of cytomegalovirus exposure and HLA in healthy donors (dated by TCRdb to about 2017). Turning to the overall study: In an earlier analysis of several hundred of the donors, around 300 Gb of sequence data and 117 million unique TCR beta sequences from approximately 180 million T cells were reported. Among 300 to 500 genotyped donors of the cohort, an average of around 240,000 unique TCR beta nucleotide sequences was sequenced per donor, of which 15% to 20% were non-productive. A separate validation cohort of approximately 120 different subjects was used in addition to the roughly 670-subject first cohort. The aim of the study was to test whether cataloging public T cell receptors could identify signatures of past pathogen exposure. All discovery cohort repertoires had been generated on a single sequencing platform. To study patterns of TCR occurrence, a later analysis re-analyzed previously published TCR beta repertoires from 700 or so donors and added high-resolution HLA genotyping. High-throughput TCR immunosequencing, statistical association of individual TCRs with disease status, and machine learning were combined to predict cytomegalovirus infection status. The number of donors typed differed by locus, with roughly 629-640 for A, B, C, DRB1 and DQB1, roughly 550 for DQA1, 606 for DPA1, and roughly 450 for DPB1. To decide whether each TCR beta V gene segment behaved as functional or pseudogenic, an earlier analysis of fewer than 750 of the donors relied on high-throughput TCR beta sequencing. A later genetic analysis took genome-wide SNP genotypes for about 55% of the roughly 700 donors and used that subset as a discovery cohort. Using immunosequencing, the study profiled T cell repertoires from some 670 subjects and related those repertoires to cytomegalovirus serostatus. The genetic ancestry cluster associated with self-reported Caucasian donors included over 80% of the 398 genotyped donors. An early release that covered roughly 600 HLA-typed donors contained approximately 300 gigabases of sequencing data and 85 million to 100 million unique TCR sequences. HLA typing covered class I and class II loci at four-digit resolution. Donor age, sex, ethnicity and CMV serostatus were compiled together with the repertoire data. Because of strong linkage in the cohort, roughly five DR-DQ haplotypes were treated as single units for association and clustering. In the later analysis, no new phenotypic data were used to find candidate immune exposures; instead, reliance was placed on TCR beta sequences and their occurrence across donors. Broad study findings and their caveats: Linkage disequilibrium might explain the correlated functional status among segregating V segments, but an unknown experimental factor could not be ruled out. Roughly uniform sequencing depth across donors was assumed in presence/absence analyses, although this assumption may not hold. At a false discovery rate of 0.05, a later analysis linked under 20,000 TCR beta sequences to specific HLA alleles. The sequencing pipeline was judged likely to have produced a cluster of highly shared sequence variants as a technical artifact. A later analysis found that most CMV-associated TCR beta chains appeared HLA-restricted, with HLA associations seemingly driven largely by CMV exposure. The authors suggested that the approach could potentially be generalized to other disease states and immunological phenotypes. When HLA alleles, especially DR and DQ, strongly co-occurred, TCR associations were difficult to assign to individual alleles. In a later analysis, several top co-occurrence clusters were reported to appear linked to parvovirus B19, influenza, CMV and Epstein-Barr virus. A further reported finding was that TCR beta sequences accurately predicted the HLA-A and HLA-B alleles for most subjects in the first cohort. CMV serostatus was the only immune exposure information available for the cohort. Some IMGT-functional V segments, including TRBV6-2 and TRBV6-3, could not be distinguished by the 87-base-pair reads and were therefore excluded. Broadly in line with IMGT annotations, most TCR beta V segments showed up in productive rearrangements about 90% or about 30% of the time in an earlier analysis of approximately 600 of the donors. Most TCR sequences were observed very rarely across donors, whereas some public TCRs were present in many individuals. In a later analysis, HLA-associated TCR beta chains were found to be more clonally expanded and to have lower generation probabilities than equally common non-associated chains. In a later analysis, TCR association rates were found to vary across HLA loci, with the most associated TCRs seen for DRB1 alleles and the fewest for HLA-C alleles. Because some donors lacked HLA typing at each locus, the association tests relied only on the typed subset. A total of fewer than 200 TCR beta chains were listed by the study as associated with cytomegalovirus. Cytomegalovirus status was reported to be diagnosed by the classifier with high specificity and sensitivity in both the original and validation cohorts. Three of the identified cytomegalovirus-associated TCR beta chains were confirmed in vitro to be specific for cytomegalovirus antigens. Only TCR beta chains were sequenced in this cohort, and the absence of alpha or paired-chain data limited detectable features. In a later genetic analysis, a missense DCLRE1C variant was associated with V-gene and J-gene trimming of TCR beta chains, and the association was replicated in an independent cohort. Over 15 rarely observed V segments, including chromosome 9 orphons, were excluded from the earlier analysis of 550 to 700 of the donors because counts were too low. Compared with the 666-donor mean, donors in an Asian-associated ancestry cluster had fewer N-insertions in productive TCRs, according to a later genetic analysis.

The cohort consisted of more than 650 healthy bone marrow donors. At the time of sampling, every cohort member was nominally healthy, though immune exposures that went unrecorded were likely present. The donor tested CMV seropositive and was one of the 289 seropositive cohort members. A peripheral blood sample was provided by each donor, and peripheral blood mononuclear cells were used for TCR beta sequencing. The Qiagen DNeasy Blood Extraction Kit was used to extract genomic DNA from the blood cell samples. Library generation was performed with the immunoSEQ multiplex PCR assay. The multiplex PCR relied on a mix of 60 forward primers for TCR Vbeta segments and 13 reverse primers for TCR Jbeta segments. A multiplex PCR assay on genomic DNA amplified the CDR3 region of rearranged TCR beta genes. The Illumina HiSeq System was used to sequence the amplified TCR beta libraries as 87-base-pair reads. On the study's bioinformatics: A later analysis tallied roughly 78 million unique TCR beta chains across the approximately 670 repertoires, and 10 million to 11 million of those chains were shared by two or more donors. Raw reads were error-corrected and collapsed into unique sequences by a nearest-neighbor algorithm in which closely related sequences were merged to remove PCR and sequencing errors. V, D and J gene segments were assigned by aligning CDR3 sequences to IMGT reference sequences. For a sequence to be retained, a match of at least six nucleotides to both a V gene segment and a J gene segment was required. Rearrangements were classified as productive when the CDR3 lacked stop codons and remained in frame with V and J, and all other rearrangements were classified as non-productive. CDR3 was defined according to IMGT convention as the region running from the second conserved V-encoded cysteine to the conserved J-encoded phenylalanine. Sequences without an unambiguous match to a single V gene segment were excluded from the earlier analysis of 587 of the donors. An earlier analysis of 500 to 600 of the donors classified V segments as functional when productive rearrangements were above 56.7% and as segregating when the standard deviation between donors was above 5%. A statistical classification framework was built to diagnose cytomegalovirus status from the catalog of TCR beta chain sequences. In a later analysis, V and J genes were assigned by comparing TCR nucleotide sequences against IMGT/GENE-DB human TR gene sequences. The TCRdist pipeline was used in a later analysis to assign CDR3 sequences and most-parsimonious VDJ recombination scenarios. In a later analysis, each TCR beta chain was defined by its CDR3 amino acid sequence together with its V-gene family, and reads lacking a unique V-gene family were excluded. In a later analysis, fewer than 600 highly shared, low-generation-probability nucleotide sequences were removed to address suspected cross-contamination and a sequencing artifact. A later analysis calculated a clonal expansion index for each public chain from normalized within-repertoire ranks of inferred template counts. In a later analysis, generation probabilities were computed with a VDJ recombination model fitted to out-of-frame rearrangements, and the resulting probabilities were checked against IGoR. Hypergeometric tests were used in a later analysis to score TCR-TCR, TCR-HLA and TCR-CMV co-occurrence, with a repertoire-size bias correction applied to the TCR pairs. A later analysis estimated false discovery rates by permuting HLA or CMV assignments 20 times. In a later analysis, co-occurring TCRs were grouped using DBSCAN, and TCRdist sequence similarity was added for clustering within HLA-allele-positive subsets. Co-occurrence clustering excluded repertoires with fewer than 30,000 or more than 120,000 public chains, plus five with anomalous nucleotide sharing. Entries here come from immuneACCESS through TCRdb and include only in-frame sequences with V and J called. Some clones fail to appear in such tables; in the studies checked, an unresolved V gene covers under half of the shortfall, and the cause of the remainder is unknown. V and J calls and clone size are as listed in that table; D and trimming were resolved from the DNA. The sample table shows roughly 150,000 clones, and just under 80% are seen once. The top ten hold about 9.7% of the sample.

This sequence was found in a man in his late teens or twenties in good health and CMV-seropositive. Sequencing was performed on PBMCs. The rearrangement joined TRBV18 to TRBJ2-2, and TRBD1 matches 8 of the central bases. Here the CDR3 is given as CASSPPIEDRVFPGELFF. At the DNA level, the sequence is TGTGCCAGCTCACCACCGATTGAGGACAGGGTTTTTCCCGGGGAGCTGTTTTTT.